This entry is about one T cell receptor beta chain. Antigen: not known. From the 5' RACE reads, TCRdb called clonotypes with MiXCR, one entry per CDR3 protein. The sample includes 250,000 to 300,000 distinct CDR3 sequences, about 10% seen only once; the top ten take about 3.5%. These data are taken from a study of T cells after yellow fever vaccination. Study-wide points: Contamination by abundant bulk-population clonotypes could be present in FACS-sorted repertoires. By day 5 rather than day 15, the secondary response had peaked, though it was weaker.

This CDR3 spans 17 amino acids. J lost 5 bases, V lost 3 bases, and 11 bases had no gene match. Looked up from germline, CDR1 is SGHRS and CDR2 is YFSETQ. The TCR was taken from a man aged 18 to 30 who received the YFV17D yellow fever vaccine. The rearrangement joins TRBV5-1 to TRBJ2-1, with 10 bases identical to TRBD2. This material consisted of CD4+ T cells sorted from PBMCs, taken 5 days after the yellow fever booster vaccination. The CDR3 is CASSSIAPGLANNEQFF. For the CDR3, the DNA is TGCGCCAGCAGCTCCATTGCCCCGGGACTAGCGAACAATGAGCAGTTCTTC.